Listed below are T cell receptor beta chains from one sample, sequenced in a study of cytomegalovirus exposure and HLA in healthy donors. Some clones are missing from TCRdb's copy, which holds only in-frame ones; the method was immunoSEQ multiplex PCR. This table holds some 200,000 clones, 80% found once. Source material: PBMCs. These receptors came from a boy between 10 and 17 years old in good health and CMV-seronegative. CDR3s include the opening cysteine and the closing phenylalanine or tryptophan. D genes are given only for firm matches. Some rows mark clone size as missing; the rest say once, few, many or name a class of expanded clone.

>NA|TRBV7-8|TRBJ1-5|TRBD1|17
TGTGCCAGCAGCTTATACAGGGGTAGGTTTAGCAATCAGCCCCAGCATTTT
CASSLYRGRFSNQPQHF
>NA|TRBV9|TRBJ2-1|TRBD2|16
TGTGCCAGCAGCCACGGGACTAGCGGCACCTACAATGAGCAGTTCTTC
CASSHGTSGTYNEQFF
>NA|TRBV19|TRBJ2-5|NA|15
TGTGCCAGTCGGGCGGACTTTTTATACCAAGAGACCCAGTACTTC
CASRADFLYQETQYF
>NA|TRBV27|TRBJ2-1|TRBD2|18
TGTGCCAGCAGTTTATTTAGTGGACTAGCGGGGGAGATGAATGAGCAGTTCTTC
CASSLFSGLAGEMNEQFF
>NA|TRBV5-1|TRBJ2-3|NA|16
TGCGCCAGCAGCCGCGGCCAGGGTATAGTCACAGATACGCAGTATTTT
CASSRGQGIVTDTQYF
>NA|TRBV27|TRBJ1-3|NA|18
TGTGCCAGCAGTCCCTCGAGGGAGGGCAGCGAACGTGGAAACACCATATATTTT
CASSPSREGSERGNTIYF
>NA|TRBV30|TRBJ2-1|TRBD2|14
TGTGCCTGGACGAGCGGGAGGAGGTACAATGAGCAGTTCTTC
CAWTSGRRYNEQFF
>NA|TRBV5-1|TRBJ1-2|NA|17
TGCGCCAGCAGCTTGGCGCAGCTACAGAGACCCAGAGAGGGCTACACCTTC
CASSLAQLQRPREGYTF
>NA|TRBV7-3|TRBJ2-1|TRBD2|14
TGTGCCAGCAGCGCTAGCGGGATAGTGTATGAGCAGTTCTTC
CASSASGIVYEQFF
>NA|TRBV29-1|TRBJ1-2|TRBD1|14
TGCAGCGCGGGACAGGGGGCGGTTGAGGGTGGCTACACCTTC
CSAGQGAVEGGYTF
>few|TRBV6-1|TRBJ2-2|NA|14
TGTGCCAGCAGTGAAGCGAGGTTCTCCGGGGAGCTGTTTTTT
CASSEARFSGELFF
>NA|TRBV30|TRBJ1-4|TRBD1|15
TGTGCCTGGAGCGCTAAGGACAGGGCCAGGGAAAAACTGTTTTTT
CAWSAKDRAREKLFF
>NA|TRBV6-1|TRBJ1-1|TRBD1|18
TGTGCCAGCAGTGTAGGATGGGGACAGGGAATGTGGAACACTGAAGCTTTCTTT
CASSVGWGQGMWNTEAFF
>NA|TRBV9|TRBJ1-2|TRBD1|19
TGTGCCAGCAGCGTTGGTCTGGGGGGGACAGGGGAGGATCACTATGGCTACACCTTC
CASSVGLGGTGEDHYGYTF
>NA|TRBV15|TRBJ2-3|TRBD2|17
TGTGCCACCAGCGGACTAGCGGGAGGAAGGCAAGGTGATACGCAGTATTTT
CATSGLAGGRQGDTQYF
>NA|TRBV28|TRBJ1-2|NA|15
TGTGCCAGCAGTTTTATGCGGGGAGTTAACTATGGCTACACCTTC
CASSFMRGVNYGYTF
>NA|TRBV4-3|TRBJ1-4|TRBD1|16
TGCGCCAGCAGCCAAGTTAATACAGGGGGATTTGGAAAACTGTTTTTT
CASSQVNTGGFGKLFF
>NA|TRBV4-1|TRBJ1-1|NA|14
TGCGCCAGCAGCCAATGGGCAGAGAACACTGAAGCTTTCTTT
CASSQWAENTEAFF
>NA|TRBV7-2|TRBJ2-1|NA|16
TGTGCCAGCAGCTTATCCCCGGGAGCGTCCTACAATGAGCAGTTCTTC
CASSLSPGASYNEQFF
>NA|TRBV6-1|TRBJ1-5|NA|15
TGTGCCAGCAGGAGGGCGGGGACCGCCAATCAGCCCCAGCATTTT
CASRRAGTANQPQHF
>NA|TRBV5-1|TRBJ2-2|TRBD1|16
TGCGCCAGCAGCTTGACCGGACAGGGGTACACCGGGGAGCTGTTTTTT
CASSLTGQGYTGELFF
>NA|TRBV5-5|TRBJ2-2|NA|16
TGTGCCAGCAGCTTGGCCCCGGGACAGAACACCGGGGAGCTGTTTTTT
CASSLAPGQNTGELFF
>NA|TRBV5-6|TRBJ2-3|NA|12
TGTGCCAGCAGCTTTTCCCGGGATACGCAGTATTTT
CASSFSRDTQYF
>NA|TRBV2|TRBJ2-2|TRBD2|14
TGTGCCAGCAGTGAACGGGGGGTGTACGGGGAGCTGTTTTTT
CASSERGVYGELFF